This is a list of T cell receptor beta chains from one sample in a study of spatial heterogeneity in lung cancer. Using its own MiXCR run on the 5' RACE reads, TCRdb lists one record per CDR3 protein. In the table there are 1,900 or so distinct CDR3 sequences, 24% of which are singletons. Here the sequenced sample was normal lung tissue next to the tumor, taken at surgery. The source is a male donor with early-stage non-small cell lung cancer. The CDR3 runs from the conserved cysteine through the conserved F or W. Fields, in order: J gene, clone size, V gene, CDR3 length, D gene, CDR3 protein, CDR3 DNA. A D gene is named only where the DNA matches it firmly. The listing skips clone size in some rows; elsewhere it reads once, few, many or a size class.

>TRBJ1-5|.|TRBV7-2|12|.
CASSLMGQPQHF
TGTGCCAGCAGCTTAATGGGACAGCCCCAGCATTTT
>TRBJ2-1|large|TRBV9|15|TRBD2
CASSATSGSLGEQFF
TGTGCCAGCAGCGCGACTAGCGGGAGTTTAGGCGAGCAGTTCTTC
>TRBJ2-7|.|TRBV20-1|11|.
CSARDLEVQYF
TGCAGTGCTAGGGACCTCGAGGTGCAGTACTTC
>TRBJ2-5|.|TRBV28|17|TRBD2
CASSLRLAGAGQETQYF
TGTGCCAGCAGTTTAAGGCTAGCGGGAGCTGGCCAAGAGACCCAGTACTTC
>TRBJ2-3|large|TRBV29-1|12|.
CSVRSNTDTQYF
TGCAGCGTCCGCTCGAACACAGATACGCAGTATTTT
>TRBJ1-2|.|TRBV13|14|TRBD1
CASSLTGESYGYTF
TGTGCCAGCAGCTTAACAGGGGAGAGCTATGGCTACACCTTC
>TRBJ2-1|many|TRBV11-1|16|.
CASTARGGGFYNEQFF
TGTGCCAGCACCGCTAGGGGCGGGGGCTTCTACAATGAGCAGTTCTTC
>TRBJ2-1|.|TRBV18|14|TRBD1
CASSPGTGGDEQFF
TGTGCCAGCTCACCAGGGACAGGGGGCGATGAGCAGTTCTTC
>TRBJ2-3|.|TRBV2|14|TRBD2
CASSEGSGGGTQYF
TGTGCCAGCAGTGAAGGCTCCGGCGGGGGTACGCAGTATTTT
>TRBJ2-3|large|TRBV5-1|17|TRBD2
CASSPGLSPTDTDTQYF
TGCGCCAGCAGCCCGGGACTATCTCCTACCGACACAGATACGCAGTATTTT
>TRBJ2-1|few|TRBV6-2/TRBV6-3|15|.
CASSSKIYYNNEQFF
TGTGCCAGCAGTTCCAAGATTTACTATAACAATGAGCAGTTCTTC
>TRBJ1-1|few|TRBV6-2/TRBV6-3|13|.
CASRVQGNTEAFF
TGTGCCAGCAGGGTCCAGGGGAACACTGAAGCTTTCTTT